These 14 T cell receptor beta chains share one sample of origin, sequenced in a study of T cell repertoires in cytomegalovirus infection. TCRdb independently ran MiXCR on the reads; one entry per CDR3 protein. This sample has a few hundred thousand distinct CDR3 sequences, with approximately 22% found just once. No cognate antigen is known for these TCRs. Source: cultured PBMCs, taken from culture after CMV antigen stimulation. The receptors derive from a human donor in good health (CMV status not recorded). Some clones in this sample may be carry-over from other donors' samples.

CDR3 amino acids: CASSQDIRGNTEAFF. DNA of the CDR3: TGCGCCAGCAGCCAAGATATTCGGGGTAACACTGAAGCTTTCTTT. J is TRBJ1-1 and V is TRBV4-3; D uncertain. The V end lost 0 bases, the J end lost 2 bases, and 10 bases lay between the germline ends. The CDR3 consists of 15 residues. Germline CDR1 LGHNA, CDR2 YSLEER.

This clonotype appeared many times. V usage is TRBV12-3 or TRBV12-4 and J usage is TRBJ1-5; the D is unclear. The V and J ends lost 6 bases and 1 base respectively, with 7 bases between them. This CDR3 comprises 13 residues. Written as DNA, the CDR3 is TGTGCCAGCAGCCTCGACAGCAATCAGCCCCAGCATTTT. It is translated as CASSLDSNQPQHF.

This clonotype was seen ten or more times. The rearrangement joins TRBV7-2 to TRBJ2-7; no definite D call. CDR3 length: 13 amino acids. Per germline, CDR1 SGHTA and CDR2 FQGNSA. V dropped 1 base and J dropped 4 bases, with 8 bases sitting between them. CDR3 sequence (DNA): TGTGCCAGCAGCTTAGGGATAATGTACGAGCAGTACGTC. Its translation is CASSLGIMYEQYV.

This clonotype was detected ten times or more. J is TRBJ2-7 and V is TRBV6-2 or TRBV6-3; 12 bases fit TRBD2. CDR1 MNHEY and CDR2 SVGEGT come from the germline V gene. V lost 2 bases, J lost 0 bases, and 5 bases stayed unmatched. CDR3 length: 17 amino acids. In DNA, the CDR3 is TGTGCCAGCAGTTACCGGACTAGCGGGGCCTACTCCTACGAGCAGTACGTC. It yields the protein CASSYRTSGAYSYEQYV.

The chain links TRBV6-6 to TRBJ2-1, with unresolved D. Trimming shortened V by 5 bases and J by 0 bases, and 11 bases separated the two germline ends. The CDR3 totals 15 residues. The germline gives CDR1 MNHNY, CDR2 SVGAGI (reference sequence). The CDR3 region is CASSPPGRSYNEQFF. The CDR3 nucleotides are TGTGCCAGCAGTCCTCCCGGGCGCTCCTACAATGAGCAGTTCTTC.

This clonotype has a count of ten or more. The J gene is TRBJ2-7, the V gene TRBV27; D remains ambiguous. The CDR3 extends over 15 amino acids. From germline, CDR1 is MNHEY and CDR2 SMNVEV (reference sequence). V lost 2 bases and J lost 0, with 11 bases in between. Here the CDR3 DNA reads TGTGCCAGCAGTTTAACAGCCTTAAGCTCCTACGAGCAGTACTTC. Translating it yields CASSLTALSSYEQYF.

This clonotype appeared a few times. The chain links TRBV7-9 to TRBJ2-1; TRBD2 matches at 10 bases. V lost 5 bases to trimming and J lost 7 bases; unmatched junction nucleotides: 11. Germline CDR1 and CDR2: SEHNR and FQNEAQ (reference sequence). The CDR3 totals 16 residues. The CDR3 protein is CASSEIMTSGLNEQFF. The DNA for the CDR3 is TGTGCCAGCAGCGAGATAATGACTAGCGGGTTGAATGAGCAGTTCTTC.

In this sample, this clonotype turned up a few times. The V gene is TRBV20-1, the J gene TRBJ1-1; 7 bases are shared with TRBD1. The CDR3 sequence is 11 residues long. V shed 4 bases, J shed 11 bases, and the junction held 7 bases outside the gene matches. The germline CDR1 and CDR2 sequences are DFQATT and SNEGSKA (reference sequence). The CDR3 nucleotides read TGCAGTGCTACTGGGACAGTCGGCGCTTTCTTT. Amino acids: CSATGTVGAFF.

This clonotype was seen more than once but under ten times. This chain connects TRBV2 to TRBJ2-5; D is possibly TRBD1 (6 bases). V was cut by 2 bases and J by 5 bases, with 12 bases left in between. CDR1 and CDR2 from the germline V gene are SNHLY and FYNNEI. This CDR3 is 14 amino acids long. CDR3 bases: TGTGCCAGCAGTGAAACAGGGTTGAGGGAGACCCAGTACTTC. Amino acids: CASSETGLRETQYF.

In its sample, this clonotype was seen a few times. The chain uses TRBV6-5 and TRBJ1-5; D gene uncertain. CDR1 is MNHEY and CDR2 is SVGAGI in the germline V gene. V was pared by 0 bases and J by 3 bases, with 6 bases between. The CDR3 contains 14 residues. The CDR3 region has the DNA TGTGCCAGCAGTTACTCGGGCTTCAATCAGCCCCAGCATTTT. Its protein product is CASSYSGFNQPQHF.

This clonotype came up many times. The rearrangement links TRBV11-3 to TRBJ1-1; D might be TRBD1 (5 bases). This CDR3 spans 13 amino acids. Germline V gene sequence: CDR1 SGHNT, CDR2 YENEEA. Trimming took 5 bases from V and 3 from J, leaving 10 bases between them. The CDR3 protein is CASSTQGYTEAFF. The CDR3 DNA reads as TGTGCCAGCAGCACTCAGGGTTACACTGAAGCTTTCTTT.

A note on this clonotype: This may come from a read error, since a much larger clone is one base off. The chain links TRBV7-8 to TRBJ2-7, with 9 bases that match TRBD2. The CDR3 is 18 amino acids. The germline V gene has CDR1 SGHVS and CDR2 FQNEAQ. In nucleotides, the CDR3 is TGTGCCGGCAGCCCTGCGGTGACTAGCGGATACCCCTTGAACGAGCAGTACTTC. This gives the protein CAGSPAVTSGYPLNEQYF. Using reference TRBV7-8 and TRBJ2-7 for the parts outside the CDR3, the full variable domain is GAGVSQSPRYKVAKRGQDVALRCDPISGHVSLFWYQQALGQGPEFLTYFQNEAQLDKSGLPSDRFFAERPEGSVSTLKIQRTQQEDSAVYLCAGSPAVTSGYPLNEQYFGPGTRLTVT.

This chain joins TRBV11-3 and TRBJ1-3; TRBD1 matches 7 bases. Per germline, CDR1 SGHNT and CDR2 YENEEA. The J segment lost 9 bases and the V segment lost 4 bases, leaving 9 bases of the junction unmatched. The length of the CDR3 is 14 residues. CDR3 region: CASSSTGTGGTIYF. In DNA, the CDR3 is TGTGCCAGCAGCTCGACAGGGACCGGGGGCACCATATATTTT.

The chain employs TRBV20-1 and TRBJ2-2, with D perhaps TRBD1 (6 bases). This CDR3 region has 14 residues. Germline V gives CDR1 DFQATT, CDR2 SNEGSKA (reference sequence). V lost 4 bases to trimming and J lost 2 bases, with 11 bases between them. CDR3 sequence reads: CSATDRTNTGELFF. The DNA of the CDR3 is TGCAGTGCTACTGACAGGACTAACACCGGGGAGCTGTTTTTT.